This T cell receptor (beta chain) was observed in a study of blood T cell repertoires in COVID-19. Across the study: The origin of the acute and convalescent COVID-19 samples was the United States, Italy and Spain. Nucleic acid was either cDNA or gDNA, and it came from T cells, B-cell-depleted T cells, or PBMCs.

J lost 0 bases, V lost 4 bases, and 9 bases had no gene match. The CDR3 runs 17 residues. Germline loops: CDR1 SGHRS, CDR2 YFSETQ. Original methodology: For nucleated cells, counts were estimated from reference gene primer amplification. Generated by immunoSEQ multiplex PCR, the TCRdb table keeps only in-frame clones and is missing some. Clone size and the V and J calls come from that table; the DNA yielded D and trimming. The repertoire includes approximately 90,000 clones, roughly 90% of them detected once, and less than 9% sits in the top ten. Sequencing was carried out using peripheral blood. The rearrangement links TRBV5-1 to TRBJ1-5; 8 bases fit TRBD1. The TCR was taken from a man in his 60s with acute or convalescent COVID-19. CDR3 coding DNA: TGCGCCAGCAGCGGGAGGGACAGGTTTGATAGCAATCAGCCCCAGCATTTT. Protein product: CASSGRDRFDSNQPQHF.